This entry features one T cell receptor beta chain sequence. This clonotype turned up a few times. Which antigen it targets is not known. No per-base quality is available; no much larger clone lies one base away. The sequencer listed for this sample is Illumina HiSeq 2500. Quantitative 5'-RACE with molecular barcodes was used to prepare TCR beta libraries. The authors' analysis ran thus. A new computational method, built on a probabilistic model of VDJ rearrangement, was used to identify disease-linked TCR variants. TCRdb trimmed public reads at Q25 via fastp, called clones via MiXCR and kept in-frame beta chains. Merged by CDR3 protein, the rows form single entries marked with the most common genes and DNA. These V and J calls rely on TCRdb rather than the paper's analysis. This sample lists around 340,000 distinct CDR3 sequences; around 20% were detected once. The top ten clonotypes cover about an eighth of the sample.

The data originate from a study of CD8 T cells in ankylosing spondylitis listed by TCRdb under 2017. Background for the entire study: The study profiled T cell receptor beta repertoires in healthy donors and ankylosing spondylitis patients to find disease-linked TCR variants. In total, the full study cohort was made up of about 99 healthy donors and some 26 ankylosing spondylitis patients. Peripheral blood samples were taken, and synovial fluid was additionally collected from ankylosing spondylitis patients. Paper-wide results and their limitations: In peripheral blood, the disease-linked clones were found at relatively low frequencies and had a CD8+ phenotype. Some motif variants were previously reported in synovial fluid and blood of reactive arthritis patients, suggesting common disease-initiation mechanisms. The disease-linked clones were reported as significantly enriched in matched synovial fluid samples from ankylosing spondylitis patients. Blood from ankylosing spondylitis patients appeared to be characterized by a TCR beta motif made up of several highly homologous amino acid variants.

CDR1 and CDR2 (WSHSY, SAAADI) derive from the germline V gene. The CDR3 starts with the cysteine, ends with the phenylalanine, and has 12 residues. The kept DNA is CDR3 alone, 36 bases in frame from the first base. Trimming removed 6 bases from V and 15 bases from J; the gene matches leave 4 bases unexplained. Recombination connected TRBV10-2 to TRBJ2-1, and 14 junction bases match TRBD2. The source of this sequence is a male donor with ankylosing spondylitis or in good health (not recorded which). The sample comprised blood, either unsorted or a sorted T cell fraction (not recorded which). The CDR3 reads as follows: CASSTGTSGGFF. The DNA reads TGCGCCAGCAGCACGGGGACTAGCGGGGGGTTCTTC.